This TCR beta chain was sequenced during a study of patients and donors after allogeneic stem cell transplantation (dated by TCRdb to 2020 to 2021). As to this clonotype: The clone's antigen remains unknown. Qualities for individual bases were not recorded, and no much larger clone is one base off.

The library was prepared using RT-PCR. The reads were generated on a NextSeq 550. TCRdb took the public reads, trimmed them with fastp at Q25, ran MiXCR for clone calling and kept in-frame beta chains. Each entry merges the rows of one CDR3 protein and shows their most common DNA and genes. The sample yields about 40,000 distinct CDR3 sequences; under 35% were counted once. Roughly 70% of the sample goes to the ten largest clones. Trimming at the junction amounts to 6 bases on V and 5 bases on J, and the germline ends lie 12 bases apart. Inclusive of the bounding cysteine and phenylalanine, the CDR3 is 13 residues long. CDR3 DNA is the only sequence kept; it has 39 bases, read in frame from the first base. CDR1 SGHDT and CDR2 YYEEEE were looked up in the germline V gene.

The sequence came from a human donor who was either an allogeneic HSCT recipient or a stem cell or donor lymphocyte infusion donor (not recorded which). It is not recorded whose cells these are; they may come from a transplant donor. Sequencing input: blood, either unsorted or a sorted T cell fraction (not recorded which). Rearrangement joined TRBV5-6 to TRBJ2-1, with a tentative D gene TRBD2 over 6 matching bases. The CDR3 region has the sequence CASNSAGNNEQFF. The bases are TGTGCCAGCAATTCCGCGGGAAACAATGAGCAGTTCTTC.